The entry that follows covers one T cell receptor (beta chain) sequence. The V segment lost 5 bases and the J segment 8 bases; nucleotides outside the gene matches: 9. This CDR3 region has 14 residues. Germline loops: CDR1 MNHNY, CDR2 SVGAGI (reference sequence). The source of the sample is a study of blood T cell repertoires in COVID-19. About the study: Samples representing acute and convalescent COVID-19 were sourced from the United States, Italy and Spain.

Per the authors' pipeline: Counts of nucleated cells, estimated from reference gene primer amplification, were obtained. The assay was immunoSEQ multiplex PCR, and TCRdb's table has in-frame clones only and misses some. The D gene and trimming were derived from the DNA, and the V and J assignments and clone size from that table. The sample gives more than 85,000 clones, about 81% of which show up once; around 4% is in the top ten. Source material: peripheral blood. The clonotype originates from a man aged 55 to 70 with acute or convalescent COVID-19. V is TRBV6-6 and J is TRBJ2-1, with 7 bases that match TRBD2. CDR3 amino acids: CASSVAGVLDEQFF. CDR3 DNA sequence: TGTGCCAGCAGTGTGGCGGGAGTGTTGGATGAGCAGTTCTTC.